The 13 T cell receptor beta chains given below trace back to one sample, sequenced in a study of T cell responses to AZD1222 COVID-19 vaccine. Data came from immunoSEQ multiplex PCR; TCRdb stores just in-frame clones and leaves some out. The sample lists 200,000 or so clones; 92% were seen once. The material was peripheral blood, obtained on day 0 of AZD1222 vaccination. These receptors were taken from an adult in good health.

V and J are TRBV6-1 and TRBJ2-6; TRBD2 matches at 7 bases. J lost 0 bases, V lost 3 bases, and 8 bases had no gene match. CDR3 length: 18 residues. The germline CDR1 and CDR2 sequences are MNHNS and SASEGT. CDR3 coding DNA: TGTGCCAGCAGTGAGGAGGCTAGCGGATACTCTGGGGCCAACGTCCTGACTTTC. It codes for CASSEEASGYSGANVLTF.

The rearrangement joins TRBV19 to TRBJ2-1; 9 bases are a match to TRBD2. This CDR3 is 16 amino acids long. CDR1 is LNHDA, CDR2 SQIVND, per germline (reference sequence). The V gene end was trimmed by 6 bases and the J gene end by 4 bases; junction bases not matched to a gene: 10. The CDR3 loop reads CASRVIAGDEYNEQFF. DNA of the CDR3: TGTGCCAGTAGGGTTATAGCGGGAGATGAGTACAATGAGCAGTTCTTC.

The rearrangement uses TRBV5-1 and TRBJ2-7; 11 bases line up with TRBD1. The CDR3 runs to 14 residues. Germline V gene data show CDR1 as SGHRS and CDR2 as YFSETQ. J gave up 4 bases and V 4 bases, and 4 bases lay outside the gene matches. The CDR3 region is CASSGGQGVYEQYF. The DNA of the CDR3 is TGCGCCAGCAGCGGGGGACAGGGGGTGTACGAGCAGTACTTC.

J is TRBJ1-5 and V is TRBV28; no firm D call. Germline CDR1 reads MDHEN; CDR2 reads SYDVKM. The CDR3 is made up of 16 amino acids. Trimming stripped 0 bases from V and 0 bases from J, with 9 bases between. This CDR3 reads CASSLWQILSNQPQHF. The DNA for the CDR3 is TGTGCCAGCAGTTTATGGCAGATCCTTAGCAATCAGCCCCAGCATTTT.

The chain links TRBV9 to TRBJ2-6, with 15 bases lining up with TRBD2. Germline CDR1 and CDR2: SGDLS and YYNGEE. The CDR3 has 18 residues. V was clipped by 4 bases and J by 3 bases; unmatched bases: 5. The CDR3 loop is CASSPPGLAGGGANVLTF. The CDR3 DNA is TGTGCCAGCAGCCCCCCGGGACTAGCGGGGGGTGGGGCCAACGTCCTGACTTTC. Full variable domain (rest looked up from reference TRBV9 and TRBJ2-6): DSGVTQTPKHLITATGQRVTLRCSPRSGDLSVYWYQQSLDQGLQFLIQYYNGEERAKGNILERFSAQQFPDLHSELNLSSLELGDSALYFCASSPPGLAGGGANVLTFGAGSRLTVL.

The V and J genes are TRBV18 and TRBJ2-2, with 8 bases that match TRBD1. Per germline, CDR1 KGHSH and CDR2 LQKENI. Germline trimming cut 2 bases from V and 7 bases from J; bases unmatched to any gene: 9. There are 16 residues in the CDR3. In DNA form, the CDR3 reads TGTGCCAGCTCACCAAACGTGCAGGGGGCGATCGGGGAGCTGTTTTTT. It yields the protein CASSPNVQGAIGELFF.

The V and J genes are TRBV5-1 and TRBJ2-1, with TRBD2 matching 10 bases. Looked up from germline, CDR1 is SGHRS and CDR2 is YFSETQ. The CDR3 sequence is 16 residues long. V shed 5 bases, J shed 6 bases, and the junction held 11 bases outside the gene matches. CDR3 sequence (DNA): TGCGCCAGCAGAATGTCCCTAGCGGGAGTAGTCAATGAGCAGTTCTTC. Translation gives CASRMSLAGVVNEQFF.

In its sample, this clone was seen once. The V call is TRBV2, the J call TRBJ1-5, with 10 bases that match TRBD1. The CDR3 has 15 amino acids. Germline values: CDR1 SNHLY, CDR2 FYNNEI. J lost 6 bases, V lost 6 bases, and 8 bases had no gene match. DNA for the CDR3: TGTGCCAGCAGCGGGGACAGGGGAGGGAGTCAGCCCCAGCATTTT. Translated, it gives CASSGDRGGSQPQHF. Supplemented by reference TRBV2 and TRBJ1-5, the full variable domain reads EPEVTQTPSHQVTQMGQEVILRCVPISNHLYFYWYRQILGQKVEFLVSFYNNEISEKSEIFDDQFSVERPDGSNFTLKIRSTKLEDSAMYFCASSGDRGGSQPQHFGDGTRLSIL.

This sequence joins TRBV12-3 or TRBV12-4 and TRBJ1-2; D is possibly TRBD1 (6 bases). The CDR3 consists of 13 residues. Trimming took 1 base from V and 7 from J, leaving 10 bases between them. DNA of the CDR3: TGTGCCAGCAGTTTAGGACAGGAGGGTGGCTACACCTTC. As protein: CASSLGQEGGYTF.

The V gene is TRBV30, the J gene TRBJ1-3; 8 nucleotides align to TRBD1. Germline V CDR1 and CDR2: GTSNPN, SVGIG (reference sequence). The CDR3 is 17 amino acids. Germline trimming cut 2 bases from V and 4 bases from J; bases unmatched to any gene: 13. The CDR3 here is CAWSLTRTGLWGNTIYF. The CDR3 region has the DNA TGTGCCTGGAGTTTAACCCGGACAGGGCTGTGGGGAAACACCATATATTTT.

This clone appeared once. This chain uses TRBV2 with TRBJ1-1; D unclear. Looked up from germline, CDR1 is SNHLY and CDR2 is FYNNEI. This CDR3 is 13 amino acids long. V lost 5 bases and J lost 5, with 12 bases in between. The CDR3 here is CASSRAGRTEAFF. CDR3 sequence (DNA): TGTGCCAGCAGTCGTGCCGGGAGGACTGAAGCTTTCTTT.

The chain recombines TRBV27 with TRBJ1-1, with 8 bases fitting TRBD1. J was trimmed by 5 bases and V by 4 bases; bases with no gene match: 6. This CDR3 has 14 amino acids. Germline V gene data show CDR1 as MNHEY and CDR2 as SMNVEV (reference sequence). CDR3: CASSSGQEATEAFF. CDR3 coding DNA: TGTGCCAGCAGTTCGGGACAGGAGGCAACTGAAGCTTTCTTT.

The chain combines TRBV18 with TRBJ1-4; D is unclear. V shed 0 bases and J shed 4 bases, with 6 bases lying between them. This CDR3 has 14 amino acids. The germline V gene has CDR1 KGHSH and CDR2 LQKENI. Written as DNA, the CDR3 is TGTGCCAGCTCACCACCGGGCCTTAATGAAAAACTGTTTTTT. It is translated as CASSPPGLNEKLFF.